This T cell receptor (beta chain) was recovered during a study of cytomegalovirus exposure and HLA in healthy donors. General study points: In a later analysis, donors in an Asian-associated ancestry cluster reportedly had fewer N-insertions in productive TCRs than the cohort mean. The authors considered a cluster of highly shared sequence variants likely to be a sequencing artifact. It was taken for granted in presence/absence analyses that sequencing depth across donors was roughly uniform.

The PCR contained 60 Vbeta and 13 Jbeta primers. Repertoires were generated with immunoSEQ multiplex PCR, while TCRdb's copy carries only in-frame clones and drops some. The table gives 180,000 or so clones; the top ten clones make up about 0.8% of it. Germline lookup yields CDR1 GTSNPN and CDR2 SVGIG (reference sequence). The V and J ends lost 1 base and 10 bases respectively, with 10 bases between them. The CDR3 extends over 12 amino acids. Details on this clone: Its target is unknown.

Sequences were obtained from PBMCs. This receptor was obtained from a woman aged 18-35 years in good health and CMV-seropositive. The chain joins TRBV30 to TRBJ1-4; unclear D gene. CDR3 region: CAWSDLRGKLFF. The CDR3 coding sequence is TGTGCCTGGAGTGACCTACGGGGAAAACTGTTTTTT.